Sequencing of this TCR beta chain was carried out in a study of cytomegalovirus exposure and HLA in healthy donors. The PCR made use of 60 Vbeta and 13 Jbeta primers. The assay was immunoSEQ multiplex PCR, and TCRdb's table has in-frame clones only and misses some. The sample has about 94,000 clones, about four fifths seen once. In its sample, this clone was seen once. Its specificity is not known. Findings and limits, study-wide: Later analysis identified about 15,000 TCR beta sequences associated with HLA alleles, using a false discovery rate threshold of 0.05. Among immune exposure information, only CMV serostatus was available. Prior analysis indicated that the majority of TCR beta V segments exhibited productivity approximately 87% or approximately 30% of the time.

The sequence was obtained from a human donor in good health. The sequencing input was PBMCs.

The CDR3 spells CASSSGTGVKDEQYF. CDR3 bases: TGTGCCAGCAGCTCGGGGACAGGGGTGAAGGACGAGCAGTACTTC. The chain is built from TRBV7-2 and TRBJ2-7; 10 positions agree with TRBD1. In germline, CDR1 is SGHTA, CDR2 FQGNSA. The J segment lost 5 bases and the V segment lost 4 bases, leaving 8 bases of the junction unmatched. The CDR3 has 15 amino acids.